The T cell receptor beta chain under discussion was sequenced for a study of cytotoxic CD8 clonotypes in ibrutinib-treated CLL. Study as a whole: The subjects consisted of about 10 relapsed/refractory and roughly 14 treatment-naive individuals, with around 17 IGHV unmutated.

Broader study findings: Public clonotypes occurred uncommonly; on treatment, they contracted or remained stable. In comparison with age-matched healthy donors, baseline clonality was higher and tracked circulating CD8+ T-cell counts.

This clone was observed a single time. Its cognate antigen is unknown. This CDR3 is built from 18 residues. In germline, CDR1 is SGDLS, CDR2 YYNGEE. The junction had 6 bases not matched to a gene; V was cut back by 1 base and J by 1 base. Clones were sequenced by immunoSEQ multiplex PCR, and TCRdb holds only the in-frame ones, with some missing. This table has some 350,000 clones, 67% appearing once. This sequence was found in a human donor with chronic lymphocytic leukemia. The chain uses TRBV9 and TRBJ2-3; 13 positions match TRBD2. Sequenced here: PBMCs, sampled after 36 months of ibrutinib treatment. CDR3 nucleotide sequence: TGTGCCAGCAGCGTATCTCGGACTAGCGGGAGTGGCACAGATACGCAGTATTTT. Protein: CASSVSRTSGSGTDTQYF. Looking up the rest from reference TRBV9 and TRBJ2-3 gives the full variable domain: DSGVTQTPKHLITATGQRVTLRCSPRSGDLSVYWYQQSLDQGLQFLIQYYNGEERAKGNILERFSAQQFPDLHSELNLSSLELGDSALYFCASSVSRTSGSGTDTQYFGPGTRLTVL.